The 22 T cell receptor beta chains in this list originate from one sample, sequenced in a study of blood T cell repertoires in COVID-19. The data were produced by immunoSEQ multiplex PCR, yet TCRdb's version contains in-frame clones alone and is incomplete. The data contain about 200,000 clones, just under 85% of them singletons. The sample consisted of peripheral blood. These receptor sequences come from a man between 60 and 75 years old with COVID-19, enrolled during active disease.

The chain employs TRBV19 and TRBJ2-7; D might be TRBD2 (7 bases). This CDR3 has 16 residues. Between the trimmed V and J ends, which lost 4 bases and 1 base, there was a span of 17 bases. The germline V gene encodes CDR1 LNHDA and CDR2 SQIVND (reference sequence). The CDR3 DNA reads TGTGCCAGTAGTACAGGAGGGGGGGCAAGGTCCTACGAGCAGTACTTC. Translated: CASSTGGGARSYEQYF.

This chain connects TRBV7-9 to TRBJ2-2, with TRBD2 identical over 8 bases. V lost 5 bases to trimming and J lost 1 base; unmatched junction nucleotides: 6. Germline lookup yields CDR1 SEHNR and CDR2 FQNEAQ (reference sequence). The CDR3 is made up of 16 amino acids. For the CDR3, the DNA is TGTGCCAGCAGCCTCGGCGGGGGGCGGAACACCGGGGAGCTGTTTTTT. Protein: CASSLGGGRNTGELFF.

This clone was found a few times. The chain is built from TRBV6-5 and TRBJ1-3, with D possibly being TRBD1 (6 bases). Germline-derived CDR1 and CDR2 are MNHEY and SVGAGI. The CDR3 has 15 residues. The ends were cut back, 6 bases at V and 2 bases at J, with 14 bases in the middle. CDR3 sequence reads: CASSLVPGAGNTIYF. CDR3 DNA: TGTGCCAGCAGCCTCGTCCCAGGGGCTGGAAACACCATATATTTT.

V gene TRBV5-1 combines with J gene TRBJ2-7; tentatively, D is TRBD2 (6 bases). V lost 4 bases, J lost 3 bases, and 11 bases lay in between. From germline, CDR1 is SGHRS and CDR2 YFSETQ. The length of the CDR3 is 13 residues. Here the CDR3 reads CASSEGGGYEQYF. The CDR3 DNA reads as TGCGCCAGCAGCGAGGGAGGTGGCTACGAGCAGTACTTC.

V usage is TRBV6-6 and J usage is TRBJ1-4, with TRBD1 matching over 9 bases. CDR1 MNHNY and CDR2 SVGAGI come from the germline V gene (reference sequence). V was pared by 2 bases and J by 6 bases, with 4 bases of the junction left unmatched. This CDR3 contains 15 residues. CDR3 sequence (DNA): TGTGCCAGCAGTTACCGGGGACAGGGTGATGAAAAACTGTTTTTT. Its protein product is CASSYRGQGDEKLFF.

J is TRBJ2-5 and V is TRBV5-1, with TRBD2 matching over 7 bases. The junction had 6 bases not matched to a gene; V was cut back by 1 base and J by 3 bases. This CDR3 has 15 amino acids. Per the germline V gene, CDR1 is SGHRS and CDR2 is YFSETQ. CDR3 in DNA: TGCGCCAGCAGCTTGCGTTCAGGGAGGGAAGAGACCCAGTACTTC. This translates into CASSLRSGREETQYF.

The rearrangement links TRBV7-2 to TRBJ2-5; TRBD1 agrees at 9 bases. This CDR3 comprises 16 residues. Germline V gene data show CDR1 as SGHTA and CDR2 as FQGNSA. The ends lost 1 base at V and 5 bases at J; junction bases unmatched: 8. CDR3 amino acids: CASSLGGQGRVETQYF. CDR3 sequence (DNA): TGTGCCAGCAGCTTAGGTGGACAGGGGAGGGTGGAGACCCAGTACTTC. Combining the CDR3 with reference TRBV7-2 and TRBJ2-5 gives the whole variable domain GAGVSQSPSNKVTEKGKDVELRCDPISGHTALYWYRQSLGQGLEFLIYFQGNSAPDKSGLPSDRFSAERTGGSVSTLTIQRTQQEDSAVYLCASSLGGQGRVETQYFGPGTRLLVL.

The chain is built from TRBV10-2 and TRBJ2-7; TRBD2 agrees at 7 bases. This CDR3 is 12 amino acids long. V lost 7 bases and J lost 6; bases outside the gene matches: 6. CDR1 is WSHSY, CDR2 SAAADI, per germline. CDR3 protein: CASIRVAGEQYF. DNA for the CDR3: TGCGCCAGCATCCGGGTAGCGGGCGAGCAGTACTTC.

This chain uses TRBV2 with TRBJ2-2; D perhaps matches TRBD2 (6 bases). This CDR3 is built from 16 residues. Per germline, CDR1 SNHLY and CDR2 FYNNEI. The V gene lost 6 bases and the J gene lost 4 bases, with 18 bases spanning the gap. CDR3 residues: CASSASGSPGTGELFF. The CDR3 DNA follows: TGTGCCAGCAGCGCTTCCGGGAGCCCGGGCACCGGGGAGCTGTTTTTT.

The chain is built from TRBV10-2 and TRBJ2-1; the match to TRBD2 covers 9 bases. This CDR3 contains 15 residues. CDR1 WSHSY and CDR2 SAAADI come from the germline V gene. Unmatched junction bases numbered 6, after V lost 5 bases and J lost 4 bases. CDR3 amino acids: CASSSLAGNYNEQFF. CDR3 sequence (DNA): TGCGCCAGCAGTTCCCTAGCGGGAAATTACAATGAGCAGTTCTTC.

The chain has TRBV5-6 and TRBJ1-4, with D perhaps matching TRBD1 (6 bases). Germline CDR1 is SGHDT and CDR2 is YYEEEE. V dropped 3 bases and J dropped 10 bases, with 16 bases sitting between them. The CDR3 sequence is 14 residues long. The CDR3 loop reads CASSSASRGGKLFF. In nucleotides, the CDR3 is TGTGCCAGCAGCTCGGCGTCCAGGGGCGGAAAACTGTTTTTT.

The gene calls are TRBV10-3 and TRBJ2-7; D unclear. The germline V gene has CDR1 ENHRY and CDR2 SYGVKD. Trimming pared 3 bases from V and 4 bases from J, leaving 7 bases between. The CDR3 has 12 residues. For the CDR3, the DNA is TGTGCCATCAGTGATACTTTGTACGAGCAGTACTTC. This encodes CAISDTLYEQYF.

The chain is built from TRBV10-3 and TRBJ2-3; 7 bases map to TRBD2. Per germline, CDR1 ENHRY and CDR2 SYGVKD. The trim removed 11 bases at V and 0 bases at J, leaving 5 bases unmatched. The CDR3 has 13 amino acids. The CDR3 DNA reads TGTGCCGTCACTAGCGTTAGCACAGATACGCAGTATTTT. Its protein product is CAVTSVSTDTQYF.

The CDR3 loop reads CASSYSAGDTEAFF. The CDR3 bases are TGTGCCAGCAGTTACTCGGCAGGTGACACTGAAGCTTTCTTT. V and J are TRBV6-5 and TRBJ1-1; D not resolved. Germline CDR1 is MNHEY and CDR2 is SVGAGI. The CDR3 is made up of 14 amino acids. V lost 0 bases and J 3 bases, leaving 8 bases between the germline ends.

This chain joins TRBV18 and TRBJ2-5; D is perhaps TRBD1 (5 bases). CDR1 and CDR2 (germline): KGHSH, LQKENI. This CDR3 spans 13 amino acids. With 2 bases removed from V and 5 bases from J, the gap between germline ends came to 9 bases. The CDR3 DNA reads TGTGCCAGCTCACCAAGACAGCCGGAGACCCAGTACTTC. Translated, it gives CASSPRQPETQYF.

V gene TRBV6-2 or TRBV6-3 combines with J gene TRBJ1-5; D not certain. The CDR3 length is 15 residues. CDR1 MNHEY and CDR2 SVGEGT come from the germline V gene. Trimming removed 2 bases from V and 6 bases from J, with 14 bases in between. The CDR3 protein is CASSYVWEPLQPQHF. DNA for the CDR3: TGTGCCAGCAGTTACGTCTGGGAGCCTCTTCAGCCCCAGCATTTT.

The chain has TRBV7-9 and TRBJ2-7; 7 bases agree with TRBD1. Germline-derived CDR1 and CDR2 are SEHNR and FQNEAQ (reference sequence). V shed 5 bases, J shed 3 bases, and the junction held 10 bases outside the gene matches. The CDR3 length is 15 residues. The CDR3 sequence is CASSQDPGQSYEQYF. Written as DNA, the CDR3 is TGTGCCAGCAGCCAAGACCCGGGACAGAGCTACGAGCAGTACTTC.

The rearrangement uses TRBV6-5 and TRBJ2-2; 9 nucleotides align to TRBD1. From germline, CDR1 is MNHEY and CDR2 SVGAGI. J was trimmed by 3 bases and V by 6 bases; bases with no gene match: 5. This CDR3 comprises 15 residues. For the CDR3, the DNA is TGTGCCAGCAGAACAGGGGGCTCGGACACCGGGGAGCTGTTTTTT. Translating it yields CASRTGGSDTGELFF.

The chain links TRBV20-1 to TRBJ2-7; D ambiguous. Trimming removed 3 bases from V and 0 bases from J, with 12 bases in between. The CDR3 runs to 14 residues. Per the germline V gene, CDR1 is DFQATT and CDR2 is SNEGSKA (reference sequence). The CDR3 region is CSASDPGRSYEQYF. The DNA for the CDR3 is TGCAGTGCTAGTGATCCAGGCCGCTCCTACGAGCAGTACTTC.

V gene TRBV4-1 combines with J gene TRBJ1-3; 12 nucleotides line up with TRBD1. Trimming took 3 bases from V and 8 from J; bases not matched to a gene: 5. CDR1 and CDR2 from the germline V gene are MGHRA and YSYEKL. The CDR3 extends over 15 amino acids. CDR3 nucleotide sequence: TGCGCCAGCAGCCAGGGGGGACAGGGGGCATACACCATATATTTT. Translation gives CASSQGGQGAYTIYF.

V gene TRBV19 combines with J gene TRBJ1-4; 9 positions agree with TRBD1. Germline V lookup: CDR1 LNHDA, CDR2 SQIVND (reference sequence). Losses at the gene ends were 10 bases for V and 5 bases for J; bases not matched to a gene: 11. The CDR3 length is 15 residues. CDR3 in amino acids: CATRTGGVTNEKLFF. The CDR3 DNA is TGTGCCACCCGCACAGGGGGCGTTACCAATGAAAAACTGTTTTTT.

The chain recombines TRBV4-2 with TRBJ1-5, with TRBD1 matching 8 bases. CDR1 LGHNA and CDR2 YNFKEQ come from the germline V gene. J lost 5 bases, V lost 1 base, and 4 bases had no gene match. The CDR3 is 15 residues long. The CDR3, as DNA: TGTGCCAGCAGCCAAGGACCAGGGGGCCATCAGCCCCAGCATTTT. Its protein is CASSQGPGGHQPQHF.